Described below is a single T cell receptor beta chain sequence and its context. The data originate from a study of CD8 T cells in ankylosing spondylitis. The CDR3 is 14 amino acids. Trimming stripped 7 bases from V and 8 bases from J, with 20 bases between. Per germline, CDR1 SQVTM and CDR2 ANQGSEA. With molecular barcodes, quantitative 5'-RACE was used to make the TCR beta libraries. TCRdb fed the 5' RACE reads into MiXCR, producing one record per CDR3 protein. The sample has under 150,000 distinct CDR3 sequences; about an eighth are singletons. The source of this sequence is a female donor with ankylosing spondylitis or in good health (not recorded which). Input material: blood, either unsorted or a sorted T cell fraction (not recorded which). The V gene is TRBV29-1, the J gene TRBJ1-4; D remains ambiguous. CDR3 DNA: TGCAGCGCAAGAGACAACTCCCTCGGGGAAAAACTGTTTTTT. As protein: CSARDNSLGEKLFF.